The rows below give T cell receptor beta chains drawn from one sample of a study of identifying expanded T cells in peripheral blood. Clones were read by immunoSEQ multiplex PCR, and TCRdb kept only the in-frame ones, dropping some. The data show 95,000 or so clones, approximately 86% seen once. Sequenced input: blood. These receptor sequences come from a person aged 18 to 69 in good health. Each CDR3 is given without its conserved first and last residue. Where a row states a size, it is once, few, many or the class of an expanded clone; other rows omit it.

cdr3_aa: ASSLALYWVSYEQY
v_call: TRBV7-8
clone_size: NA
j_call: TRBJ2-7

cdr3_aa: ASSPPPGTGGYEQY
v_call: TRBV27
clone_size: NA
j_call: TRBJ2-7

cdr3_aa: ASSYSLTDEGKLF
v_call: TRBV6-5
clone_size: NA
j_call: TRBJ1-4

cdr3_aa: ASSRGPAYNEQF
v_call: TRBV4-1
clone_size: NA
j_call: TRBJ2-1

cdr3_aa: ASSLERTGSYGYT
v_call: TRBV5-4
clone_size: NA
j_call: TRBJ1-2

cdr3_aa: ASSSRQGIGGDTIY
v_call: TRBV9
clone_size: NA
j_call: TRBJ1-3

cdr3_aa: ASSTLTDTQY
v_call: TRBV7-9
clone_size: once
j_call: TRBJ2-3

cdr3_aa: ATARGGDTEAF
v_call: TRBV25-1
clone_size: NA
j_call: TRBJ1-1

cdr3_aa: ASRPTGQHYGYT
v_call: TRBV27
clone_size: NA
j_call: TRBJ1-2

cdr3_aa: ASSLQGAQETQY
v_call: TRBV11-2
clone_size: NA
j_call: TRBJ2-5

cdr3_aa: AGTAGNTIY
v_call: TRBV19
clone_size: NA
j_call: TRBJ1-3

cdr3_aa: ASSLGFGTEAF
v_call: TRBV5-6
clone_size: NA
j_call: TRBJ1-1

cdr3_aa: ASSSGPPNEKLF
v_call: TRBV6-6
clone_size: NA
j_call: TRBJ1-4

cdr3_aa: AISESRVQYNEQF
v_call: TRBV10-3
clone_size: NA
j_call: TRBJ2-1

cdr3_aa: ATSRDRGGKEQY
v_call: TRBV15
clone_size: NA
j_call: TRBJ2-7

cdr3_aa: ASSGWDTV
v_call: TRBV7-9
clone_size: NA
j_call: TRBJ1-4

cdr3_aa: ASSFQGSNYGYT
v_call: TRBV7-9
clone_size: NA
j_call: TRBJ1-2

cdr3_aa: ASNRPPAGANVLT
v_call: TRBV7-2
clone_size: NA
j_call: TRBJ2-6

cdr3_aa: ASSLRPGTGVRDEQF
v_call: TRBV27
clone_size: few
j_call: TRBJ2-1

cdr3_aa: ASSLSGGNSYNEQF
v_call: TRBV5-1
clone_size: NA
j_call: TRBJ2-1

cdr3_aa: ASSPDRVWDIQY
v_call: TRBV18
clone_size: NA
j_call: TRBJ2-4

cdr3_aa: ASRLGSWRVRGGYT
v_call: TRBV12-2
clone_size: few
j_call: TRBJ1-2

cdr3_aa: ASRYRGDNYGYT
v_call: TRBV13
clone_size: NA
j_call: TRBJ1-2

cdr3_aa: ASSLGPHNTGELF
v_call: TRBV7-2
clone_size: NA
j_call: TRBJ2-2

cdr3_aa: ASSLRTGQGAAQH
v_call: TRBV5-1
clone_size: NA
j_call: TRBJ1-5

cdr3_aa: ASSVGHEGRTEAF
v_call: TRBV9
clone_size: NA
j_call: TRBJ1-1

cdr3_aa: ASSFYIAGNTGELF
v_call: TRBV27
clone_size: NA
j_call: TRBJ2-2

cdr3_aa: ASSQGGDYGYT
v_call: TRBV14
clone_size: NA
j_call: TRBJ1-2

cdr3_aa: ASSLGGGTIYGYT
v_call: TRBV7-2
clone_size: NA
j_call: TRBJ1-2

cdr3_aa: ASSLPIGLAGHNEQF
v_call: TRBV5-6
clone_size: NA
j_call: TRBJ2-1

cdr3_aa: ASSLDTYNYMNTEAF
v_call: TRBV5-6
clone_size: many
j_call: TRBJ1-1

cdr3_aa: ASSGWDRAYGYT
v_call: TRBV6-1
clone_size: NA
j_call: TRBJ1-2

cdr3_aa: ASRSTGEANYGYT
v_call: TRBV6-6
clone_size: NA
j_call: TRBJ1-2

cdr3_aa: ASSLTSQDSYNEQF
v_call: TRBV18
clone_size: NA
j_call: TRBJ2-1

cdr3_aa: ASSSRGSYNEQF
v_call: TRBV5-6
clone_size: NA
j_call: TRBJ2-1

cdr3_aa: ASSLGGLSEQY
v_call: TRBV11-2
clone_size: few
j_call: TRBJ2-7

cdr3_aa: ASSLGGASGNTIY
v_call: TRBV7-9
clone_size: few
j_call: TRBJ1-3

cdr3_aa: ASSLATGRSEQY
v_call: TRBV11-2
clone_size: NA
j_call: TRBJ2-7

cdr3_aa: ASRPGAASGNTIY
v_call: TRBV6-5
clone_size: NA
j_call: TRBJ1-3

cdr3_aa: ASSPAEGRSPLH
v_call: TRBV18
clone_size: NA
j_call: TRBJ1-6

cdr3_aa: ASSESSPGTDTQY
v_call: TRBV10-1
clone_size: NA
j_call: TRBJ2-3

cdr3_aa: ASSLLGAGWDTIY
v_call: TRBV7-9
clone_size: NA
j_call: TRBJ1-3

cdr3_aa: AWIGGSQPQH
v_call: TRBV30
clone_size: few
j_call: TRBJ1-5

cdr3_aa: ASSLVGLLNTEAF
v_call: TRBV7-2
clone_size: NA
j_call: TRBJ1-1

cdr3_aa: ASPPPQGSVVSPLH
v_call: TRBV28
clone_size: NA
j_call: TRBJ1-6

cdr3_aa: ASSLVGQGNSPLH
v_call: TRBV7-2
clone_size: NA
j_call: TRBJ1-6

cdr3_aa: AWSGGQRNNEQF
v_call: TRBV30
clone_size: NA
j_call: TRBJ2-1

cdr3_aa: ASSLMVEEQY
v_call: TRBV7-2
clone_size: NA
j_call: TRBJ2-7

cdr3_aa: ASSPVNTQY
v_call: TRBV18
clone_size: NA
j_call: TRBJ2-3

cdr3_aa: ASGTWGIPYEQY
v_call: TRBV27
clone_size: once
j_call: TRBJ2-7

cdr3_aa: ASRSWGQGTYEQY
v_call: TRBV6-5
clone_size: NA
j_call: TRBJ2-7